The clone carrying this T cell receptor beta chain was recorded a few times. Each CDR3 protein is one row after TCRdb ran MiXCR on the RT-PCR reads. The repertoire holds roughly 200,000 distinct CDR3 sequences, with 35% to 45% as singletons. The CDR3 covers 14 residues. Germline V CDR1 and CDR2: SGHRS, YFSETQ. Trimming removed 4 bases from V and 1 base from J; junction bases left unmatched: 5. The data derive from a study of patients and donors after allogeneic stem cell transplantation. The chain has TRBV5-1 and TRBJ2-7, with 7 positions matching TRBD1. Sequenced input: blood, either unsorted or a sorted T cell fraction (not recorded which). This clonotype was obtained from a human donor who was either an allogeneic HSCT recipient or a stem cell or donor lymphocyte infusion donor (not recorded which). It is not recorded whose cells these are; they may come from a transplant donor. Written as DNA, the CDR3 is TGCGCCAGCAGCCCCCGACAGGGATCCTACGAGCAGTACTTC. Protein: CASSPRQGSYEQYF.